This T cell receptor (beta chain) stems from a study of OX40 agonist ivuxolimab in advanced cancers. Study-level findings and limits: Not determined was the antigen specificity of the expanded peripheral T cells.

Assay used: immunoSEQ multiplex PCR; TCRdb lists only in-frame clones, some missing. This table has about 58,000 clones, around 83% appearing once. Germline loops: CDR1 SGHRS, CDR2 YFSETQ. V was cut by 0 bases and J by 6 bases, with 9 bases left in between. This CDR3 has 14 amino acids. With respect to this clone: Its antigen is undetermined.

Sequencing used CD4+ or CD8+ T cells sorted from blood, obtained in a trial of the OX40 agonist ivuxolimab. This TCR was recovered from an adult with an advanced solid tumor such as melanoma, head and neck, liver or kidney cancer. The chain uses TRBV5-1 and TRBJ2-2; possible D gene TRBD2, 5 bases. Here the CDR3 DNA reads TGCGCCAGCAGCTTGGCCTCGCGGGCCGGGGAGCTGTTTTTT. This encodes CASSLASRAGELFF. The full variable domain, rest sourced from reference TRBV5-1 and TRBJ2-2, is KAGVTQTPRYLIKTRGQQVTLSCSPISGHRSVSWYQQTPGQGLQFLFEYFSETQRNKGNFPGRFSGRQFSNSRSEMNVSTLELGDSALYLCASSLASRAGELFFGEGSRLTVL.